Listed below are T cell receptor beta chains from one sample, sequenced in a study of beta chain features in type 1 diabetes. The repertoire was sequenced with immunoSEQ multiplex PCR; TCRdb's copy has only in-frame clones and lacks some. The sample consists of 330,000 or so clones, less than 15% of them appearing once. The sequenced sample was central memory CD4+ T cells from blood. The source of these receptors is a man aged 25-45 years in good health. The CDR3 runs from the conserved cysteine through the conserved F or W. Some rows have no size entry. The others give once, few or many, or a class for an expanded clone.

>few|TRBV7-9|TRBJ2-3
CASSLVISGADTQYF
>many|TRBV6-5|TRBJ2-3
CASSRTSGSGDTQYF
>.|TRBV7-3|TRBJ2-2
CASSLKAGAGGELFF
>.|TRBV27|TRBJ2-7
CASSFRDRVYYEQYF
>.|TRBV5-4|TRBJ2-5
CASSQDRASRGETQYF
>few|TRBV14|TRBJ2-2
CASSPRGGVRVAGELFF
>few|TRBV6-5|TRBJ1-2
CASSEHVPYGYTF
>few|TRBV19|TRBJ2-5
CASSMGPNGKTQYF
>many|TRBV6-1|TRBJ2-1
CASSLGGEQFF
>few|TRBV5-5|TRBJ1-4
CASSSPVGGEKLFF
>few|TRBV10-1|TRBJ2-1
CASSDTGVPRNEQFF
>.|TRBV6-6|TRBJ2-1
CASRRLTYNEQFF
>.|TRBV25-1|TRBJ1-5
CASSDTAAYQPQHF
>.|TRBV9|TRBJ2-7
CASSVGLAGTYEQYF
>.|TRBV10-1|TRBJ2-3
CASSESAQDTQYF
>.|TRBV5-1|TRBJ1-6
CASSLGQGDHSPLHF
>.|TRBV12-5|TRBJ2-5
CASGLGLAGEQETQYF
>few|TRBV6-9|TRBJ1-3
CASSYEGLSGNTIYF
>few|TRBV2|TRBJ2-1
CASRETSGAYNEQFF
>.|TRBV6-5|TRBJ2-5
CASSEMGARETQYF
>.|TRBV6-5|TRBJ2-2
CASRRNTGELFF
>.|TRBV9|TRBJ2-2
CASSVGVTERTALFF
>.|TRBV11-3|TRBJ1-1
CASSLEGRGASTEAFF
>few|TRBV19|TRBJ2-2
CASSILGVRTGELFF
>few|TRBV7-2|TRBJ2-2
CASSLSSNTGELFF
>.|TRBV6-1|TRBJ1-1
CASDEGDNTEAFF
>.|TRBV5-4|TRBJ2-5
CASRGGGDPLVQTQYF
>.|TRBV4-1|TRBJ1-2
CASSQDFGRPGYGYTF
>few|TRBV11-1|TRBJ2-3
CASSKRLAIDTQYF
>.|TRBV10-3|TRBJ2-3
CAISESSGDNTDTQYF
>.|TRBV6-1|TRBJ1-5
CAISETGRAQHF
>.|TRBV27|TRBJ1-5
CASSLSPGPPQPQHF
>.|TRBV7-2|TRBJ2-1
CASSLGSGGPSNEQFF
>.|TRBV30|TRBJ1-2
CAWSDSLTYYGYTF
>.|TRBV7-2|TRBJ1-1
CASSSRILFTGSEAFF
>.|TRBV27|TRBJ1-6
CASSFLRPLADPATNSPLHF
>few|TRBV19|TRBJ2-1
CASRKSSYNEQFF
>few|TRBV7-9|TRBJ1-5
CASSLGQTGNQPQHF
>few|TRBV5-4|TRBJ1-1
CASTAGGWDTEAFF
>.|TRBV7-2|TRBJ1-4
CASSLLGGYNEKLFF
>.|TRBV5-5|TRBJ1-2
CASSLGQLYGYTF
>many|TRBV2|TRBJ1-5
CASSGQGVQPQHF
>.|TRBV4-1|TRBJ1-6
CASSQEWSQRLGYSPLHF
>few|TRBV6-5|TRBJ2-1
CASSRGGGSSGEQFF
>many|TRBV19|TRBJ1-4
CASSIEGRGNEKLFF
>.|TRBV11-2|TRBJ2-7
CASSTPRAEQYF
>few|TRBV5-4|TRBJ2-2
CASSLGRGSPGELFF
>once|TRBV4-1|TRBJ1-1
CASSQDRGGGEAFF
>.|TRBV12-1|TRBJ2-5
CASSSRTSGKVETQYF
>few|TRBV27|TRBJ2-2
CASSLEVGAGELFF